This T cell receptor beta chain emerged from a study of T cell repertoires in cytomegalovirus infection. V shed 3 bases and J 4 bases; nucleotides not matched to a gene: 10. Germline assignment: CDR1 MNHEY and CDR2 SMNVEV (reference sequence). The CDR3 is made up of 17 amino acids. TCRdb used MiXCR to reprocess the reads, holding one entry per CDR3 protein. The sample carries about 180,000 distinct CDR3 sequences, about a sixth recorded once. The material sequenced was CD8+ T cells from PBMCs. The receptor was derived from a human donor in good health (CMV status not recorded). Some clones in this sample may be carry-over from other donors' samples. The chain recombines TRBV27 with TRBJ2-2; 8 nucleotides match TRBD1. The CDR3 nucleotides read TGTGCCAGCAGTTTCGGCCAGGGGGCGGAAGGCACCGGGGAGCTGTTTTTT. Residues: CASSFGQGAEGTGELFF.